Given below is one TCR beta chain in context. CDR3 length equals 13 residues. Trimming took 1 base from V and 4 from J, leaving 5 bases between them. This sample was included in a study of CD8+ T cells in alopecia areata. Across the study: Patients in the study were on tofacitinib for 6 to 18 months, then off it for 6 months.

The treatment was: oral pan-JAK inhibitor, 5-10 mg twice daily. RNA, once extracted, was reverse transcribed into cDNA for use as the sequencing template. Sequencing used immunoSEQ multiplex PCR; TCRdb keeps in-frame clones, though not all of them. The sample lists some 110,000 clones, around 53% occurring once. V gene TRBV23-1 combines with J gene TRBJ1-5, with no clear D. Being an ORF, TRBV23-1 has a function that is uncertain. The sample was CD8+ T cells sorted from blood, taken at week 24, from a patient treated with tofacitinib. The TCR comes from a human donor with alopecia areata. The CDR3 protein is CASSQWKNQPQHF. In nucleotides, the CDR3 is TGCGCCAGCAGTCAATGGAAGAATCAGCCCCAGCATTTT.